The text below deals with one T cell receptor (beta chain). Its antigen is unknown. Per germline, CDR1 SGHAT and CDR2 FQNNGV. V lost 5 bases and J lost 8, with 15 bases in between. The length of the CDR3 is 14 residues. The data originate from a study of siplizumab effects on memory and regulatory T cells. Study-wide findings and caveats: Whether the proliferating Tregs (from siplizumab cultures) were suppressive was not confirmed. Significant reduction of alloreactive sequences traceable to unstimulated CD4+ memory cells was observed with siplizumab.

Generated by immunoSEQ multiplex PCR, the TCRdb table keeps only in-frame clones and is missing some. The sample lists more than 95,000 clones; more than 85% were seen once. Specimen: Tregs sorted from blood. The sequence came from a human donor in good health. The rearrangement joins TRBV11-2 to TRBJ1-4; perhaps TRBD1 as D (5 bases). The CDR3, as DNA: TGTGCCAGCAGCCTTAGGGCGCGGGGGGAAAAACTGTTTTTT. Its translation: CASSLRARGEKLFF.